This entry is about one T cell receptor beta chain. What it recognizes is unknown. The sample is drawn from a study of T cell responses to AZD1222 COVID-19 vaccine. Study-level findings and limits: The span of vaccine-associated CD4 TCRs extended across spike, with dominance at 160-218 and 743-854. After the peak T cell response, and only then, were repertoires sampled.

Assay: immunoSEQ multiplex PCR; the TCRdb copy retains only in-frame clones and omits some. The data contain 84,000 or so clones, just over 85% of them singletons. Specimen: peripheral blood, collected on day 0 of AZD1222 vaccination. The sequence derives from an adult in good health.

CDR3 coding DNA: TGTGCCAGCAGAGGGCGGGAGTTCAAGCAGTACTTC. This sequence encodes CASRGREFKQYF. The chain combines TRBV7-2 with TRBJ2-7; the match to TRBD2 covers 7 bases. Germline trimming cut 6 bases from V and 8 bases from J; bases unmatched to any gene: 7. This CDR3 contains 12 residues. The germline V gene has CDR1 SGHTA and CDR2 FQGNSA.